The clone carrying this T cell receptor (beta chain) was seen just once. The antigen is not known. This PCR relied on a set of 60 Vbeta primers and 13 Jbeta primers. Profiled with immunoSEQ multiplex PCR; TCRdb holds only in-frame clones, not every one. The sample lists about 140,000 clones, about three quarters seen once, with about 2% in the top ten. The CDR3 sequence is 13 residues long. Trimming removed 6 bases from V and 15 bases from J; junction bases left unmatched: 14. Germline loops: CDR1 MDHEN, CDR2 SYDVKM. The record originates from a study of cytomegalovirus exposure and HLA in healthy donors. General study findings and limits: Immune exposure was documented only through CMV serostatus. At a 0.05 false discovery rate, a later analysis found some 18,000 TCR beta sequences to be associated with HLA alleles. Later analysis suggested most CMV-associated TCR beta chains were HLA-restricted. Some V segments (TRBV6-2 and TRBV6-3 among them) were excluded as indistinguishable.

This receptor was taken from a man aged 40-55 years in good health and CMV-seronegative. The rearrangement links TRBV28 to TRBJ2-1, with TRBD2 matching over 7 bases. Sequencing was done on a sample of PBMCs. The DNA of the CDR3 is TGTGCCAGCAGACCCCGTCAAGGGGCGGGGGTGTTCTTC. Protein: CASRPRQGAGVFF. Complete variable domain (other parts from reference TRBV28 and TRBJ2-1): DVKVTQSSRYLVKRTGEKVFLECVQDMDHENMFWYRQDPGLGLRLIYFSYDVKMKEKGDIPEGYSVSREKKERFSLILESASTNQTSMYLCASRPRQGAGVFFGPGTRLTVL.